This TCR beta chain was captured in a study of blood T cell repertoires in COVID-19. Study summary: T cells, B-cell-depleted T cells, or PBMCs supplied cDNA or gDNA.

Germline values: CDR1 MNHEY, CDR2 SMNVEV (reference sequence). The V segment lost 4 bases and the J segment 3 bases; nucleotides outside the gene matches: 2. This CDR3 has 13 amino acids. Only in-frame clones appear in the TCRdb table, and some are missing; sequencing was by immunoSEQ multiplex PCR. The sample shows 95,000 to 100,000 clones, 70% to 90% of them seen only once. Sequenced input: peripheral blood. This TCR came from a young woman with acute or convalescent COVID-19. This sequence joins TRBV27 and TRBJ2-7, with 8 bases identical to TRBD2. For the CDR3, the DNA is TGTGCCAGCAGTTGGGGGACTAGCTACGAGCAGTACTTC. Protein product: CASSWGTSYEQYF.